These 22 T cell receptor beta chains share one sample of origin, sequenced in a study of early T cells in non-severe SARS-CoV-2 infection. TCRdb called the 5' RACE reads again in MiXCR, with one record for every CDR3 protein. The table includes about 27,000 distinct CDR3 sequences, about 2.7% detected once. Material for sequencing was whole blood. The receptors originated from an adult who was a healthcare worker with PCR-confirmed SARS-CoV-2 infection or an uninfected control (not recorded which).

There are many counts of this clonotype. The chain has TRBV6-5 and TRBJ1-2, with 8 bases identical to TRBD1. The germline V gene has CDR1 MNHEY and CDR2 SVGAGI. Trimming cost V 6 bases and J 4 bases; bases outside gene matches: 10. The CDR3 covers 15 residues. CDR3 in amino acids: CASSRNRGTSYGYTF. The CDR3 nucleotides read TGTGCCAGCAGCCGAAACAGGGGGACCAGCTATGGCTACACCTTC.

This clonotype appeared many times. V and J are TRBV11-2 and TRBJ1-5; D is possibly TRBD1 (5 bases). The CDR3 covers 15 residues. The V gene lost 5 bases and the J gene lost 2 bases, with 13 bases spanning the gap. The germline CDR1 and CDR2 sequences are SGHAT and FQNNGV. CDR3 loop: CASSQGPLGNQPQHF. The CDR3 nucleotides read TGTGCCAGCAGCCAGGGTCCCTTGGGCAATCAGCCCCAGCATTTT.

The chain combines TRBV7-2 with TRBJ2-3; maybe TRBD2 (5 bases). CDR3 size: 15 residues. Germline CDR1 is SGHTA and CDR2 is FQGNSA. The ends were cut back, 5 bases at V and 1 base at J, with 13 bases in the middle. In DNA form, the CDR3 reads TGTGCCAGCAGCCCCCCCCGTAGCGGCACAGATACGCAGTATTTT. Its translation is CASSPPRSGTDTQYF.

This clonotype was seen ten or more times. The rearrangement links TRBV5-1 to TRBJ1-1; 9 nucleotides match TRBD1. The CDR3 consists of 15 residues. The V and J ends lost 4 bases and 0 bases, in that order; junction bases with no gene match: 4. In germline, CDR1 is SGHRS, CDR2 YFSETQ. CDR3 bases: TGCGCCAGCAGCCTGGGACAGGGAATGAACACTGAAGCTTTCTTT. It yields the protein CASSLGQGMNTEAFF.

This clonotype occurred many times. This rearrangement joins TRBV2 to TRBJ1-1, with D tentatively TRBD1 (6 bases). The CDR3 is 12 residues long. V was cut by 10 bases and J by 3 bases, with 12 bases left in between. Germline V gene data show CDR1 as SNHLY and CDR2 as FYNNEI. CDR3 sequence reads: CATRTADTEAFF. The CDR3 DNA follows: TGTGCCACTAGGACAGCGGACACTGAAGCTTTCTTT.

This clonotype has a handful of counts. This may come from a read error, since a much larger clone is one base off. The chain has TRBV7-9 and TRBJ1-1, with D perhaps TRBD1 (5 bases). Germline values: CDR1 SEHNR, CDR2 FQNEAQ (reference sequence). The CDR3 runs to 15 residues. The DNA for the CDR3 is TGTGCCAGCAACTTAGTTGGGACCGGGAACACTGAAGCTTTCTTT. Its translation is CASNLVGTGNTEAFF.

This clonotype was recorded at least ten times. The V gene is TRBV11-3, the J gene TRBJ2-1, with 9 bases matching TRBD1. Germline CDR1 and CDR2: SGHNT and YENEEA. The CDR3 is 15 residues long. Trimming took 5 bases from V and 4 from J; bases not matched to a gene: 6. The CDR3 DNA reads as TGTGCCAGCAGCCAAGGGACAGGGACATACAATGAGCAGTTCTTC. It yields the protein CASSQGTGTYNEQFF. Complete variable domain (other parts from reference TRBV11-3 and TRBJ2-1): EAGVVQSPRYKIIEKKQPVAFWCNPISGHNTLYWYLQNLGQGPELLIRYENEEAVDDSQLPKDRFSAERLKGVDSTLKIQPAELGDSAVYLCASSQGTGTYNEQFFGPGTRLTVL.

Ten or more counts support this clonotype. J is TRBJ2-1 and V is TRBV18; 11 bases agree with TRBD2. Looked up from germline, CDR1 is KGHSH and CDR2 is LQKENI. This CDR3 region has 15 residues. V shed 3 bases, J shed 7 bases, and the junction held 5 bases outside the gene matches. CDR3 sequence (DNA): TGTGCCAGCTCACCGACGACTAGCGGGGATAATGAGCAGTTCTTC. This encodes CASSPTTSGDNEQFF.

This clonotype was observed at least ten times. The CDR3 sequence: CARSRTRETQYF. In DNA, the CDR3 is TGTGCCAGATCACGGACTAGGGAGACCCAGTACTTC. The J gene is TRBJ2-5, the V gene TRBV6-4; 7 bases map to TRBD2. The CDR3 has 12 amino acids. The J segment lost 5 bases and the V segment lost 9 bases, leaving 6 bases of the junction unmatched. Germline values: CDR1 MRHNA, CDR2 SNTAGT.

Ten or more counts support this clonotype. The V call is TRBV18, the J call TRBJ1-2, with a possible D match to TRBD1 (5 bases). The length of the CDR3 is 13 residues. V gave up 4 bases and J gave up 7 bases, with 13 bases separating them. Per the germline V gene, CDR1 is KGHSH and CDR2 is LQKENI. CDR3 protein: CASSQTVGGGYTF. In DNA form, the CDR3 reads TGTGCCAGCTCACAAACCGTCGGGGGTGGCTACACCTTC.

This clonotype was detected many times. The CDR3 DNA reads as TGTGCCAGCAGCCCCAGGGGACGTCCTTCTGGAAACACCATATATTTT. Translation gives CASSPRGRPSGNTIYF. The rearrangement joins TRBV5-5 to TRBJ1-3; TRBD1 is a possible D gene (6 bases). The CDR3 totals 16 residues. Germline lookup yields CDR1 SGHKS and CDR2 YYEKEE (reference sequence). Trimming cost V 4 bases and J 1 base, with 15 bases left between them.

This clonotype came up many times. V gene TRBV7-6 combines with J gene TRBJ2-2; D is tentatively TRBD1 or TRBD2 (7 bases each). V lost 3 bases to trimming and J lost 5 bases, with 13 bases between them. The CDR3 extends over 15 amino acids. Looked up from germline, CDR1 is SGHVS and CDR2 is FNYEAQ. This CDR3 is CASSLRQGGTGELFF. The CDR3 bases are TGTGCCAGCAGCTTGCGGCAGGGGGGGACCGGGGAGCTGTTTTTT.

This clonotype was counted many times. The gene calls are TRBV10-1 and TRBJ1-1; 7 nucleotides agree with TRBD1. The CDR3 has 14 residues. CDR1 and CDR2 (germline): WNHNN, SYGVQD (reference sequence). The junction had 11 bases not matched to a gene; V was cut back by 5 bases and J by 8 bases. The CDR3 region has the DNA TGCGCCAGCAGTTTCAACAGGGGCGTCTCCGAAGCTTTCTTT. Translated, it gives CASSFNRGVSEAFF.

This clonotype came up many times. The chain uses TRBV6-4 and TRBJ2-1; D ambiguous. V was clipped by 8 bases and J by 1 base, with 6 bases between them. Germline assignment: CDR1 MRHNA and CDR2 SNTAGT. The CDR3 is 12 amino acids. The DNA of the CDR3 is TGTGCCAGCGGGTTTTCCTACAATGAGCAGTTCTTC. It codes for CASGFSYNEQFF.

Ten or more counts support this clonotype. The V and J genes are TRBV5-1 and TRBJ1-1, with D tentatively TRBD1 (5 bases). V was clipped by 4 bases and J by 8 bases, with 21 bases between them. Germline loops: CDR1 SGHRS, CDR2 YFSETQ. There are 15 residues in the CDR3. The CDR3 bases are TGCGCCAGCAGCGCCGACAGATACAGCTCAAGAGAAGCTTTCTTT. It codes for CASSADRYSSREAFF. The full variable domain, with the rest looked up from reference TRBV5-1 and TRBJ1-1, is KAGVTQTPRYLIKTRGQQVTLSCSPISGHRSVSWYQQTPGQGLQFLFEYFSETQRNKGNFPGRFSGRQFSNSRSEMNVSTLELGDSALYLCASSADRYSSREAFFGQGTRLTVV.

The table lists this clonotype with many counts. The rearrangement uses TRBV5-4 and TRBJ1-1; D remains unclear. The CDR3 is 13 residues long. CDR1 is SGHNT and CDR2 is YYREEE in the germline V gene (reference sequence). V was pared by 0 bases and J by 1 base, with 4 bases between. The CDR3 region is CASSLEPNTEAFF. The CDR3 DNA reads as TGTGCCAGCAGCTTGGAACCGAACACTGAAGCTTTCTTT.

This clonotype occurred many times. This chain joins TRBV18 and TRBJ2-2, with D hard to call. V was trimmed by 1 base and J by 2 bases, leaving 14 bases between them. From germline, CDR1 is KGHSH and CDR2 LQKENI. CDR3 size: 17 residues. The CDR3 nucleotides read TGTGCCAGCTCACCACAACAGATGAAACCTAACACCGGGGAGCTGTTTTTT. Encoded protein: CASSPQQMKPNTGELFF.

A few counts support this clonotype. This CDR3 is CASSLAGGRADTQYF. The CDR3 bases are TGTGCCAGCAGCTTAGCGGGGGGCCGAGCAGATACGCAGTATTTT. The chain uses TRBV7-8 and TRBJ2-3; either TRBD1 or TRBD2 may supply D (6 bases each). In germline, CDR1 is SGHVS, CDR2 FQNEAQ. This CDR3 is 15 amino acids long. The V and J ends lost 0 bases and 4 bases respectively, with 11 bases between them.

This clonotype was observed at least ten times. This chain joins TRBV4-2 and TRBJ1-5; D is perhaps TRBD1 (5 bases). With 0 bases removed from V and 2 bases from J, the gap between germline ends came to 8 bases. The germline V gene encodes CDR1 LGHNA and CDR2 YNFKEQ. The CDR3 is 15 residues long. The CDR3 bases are TGTGCCAGCAGCCAAGAAGGAGGGGGCAATCAGCCCCAGCATTTT. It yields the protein CASSQEGGGNQPQHF.

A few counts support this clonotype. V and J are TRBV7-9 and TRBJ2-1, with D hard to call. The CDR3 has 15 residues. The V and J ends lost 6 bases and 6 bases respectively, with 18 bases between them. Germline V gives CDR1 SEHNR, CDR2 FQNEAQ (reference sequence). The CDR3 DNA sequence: TGTGCCAGCAGACCAAGAGTGGGAAGTCGCAATGAGCAGTTCTTC. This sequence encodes CASRPRVGSRNEQFF.

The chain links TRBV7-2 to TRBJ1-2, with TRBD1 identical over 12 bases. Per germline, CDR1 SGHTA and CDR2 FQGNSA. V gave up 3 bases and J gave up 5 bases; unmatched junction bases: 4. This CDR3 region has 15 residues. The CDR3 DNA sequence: TGTGCCAGCAGCTTCATGGGACAGGGGGCTTATGGCTACACCTTC. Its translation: CASSFMGQGAYGYTF.

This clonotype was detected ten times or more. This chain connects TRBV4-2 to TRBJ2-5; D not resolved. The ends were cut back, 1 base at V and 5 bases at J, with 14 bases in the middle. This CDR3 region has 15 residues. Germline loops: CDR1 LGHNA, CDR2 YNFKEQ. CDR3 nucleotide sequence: TGTGCCAGCAGCCAAGGGTCTGGTGGGTGGGAGACCCAGTACTTC. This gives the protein CASSQGSGGWETQYF.